These T cell receptor beta chains were read from a single sample in a study of cytomegalovirus exposure and HLA in healthy donors. The repertoire was sequenced with immunoSEQ multiplex PCR; TCRdb's copy has only in-frame clones and lacks some. The sample includes 250,000 to 300,000 clones, 92% of them seen just once. Sample: PBMCs. The receptors derive from a girl aged 2-10 years in good health and CMV-seronegative. Both conserved end residues are part of each CDR3. The D gene is left open where the match is weak. Size is omitted from some rows. Given values are once, few, many or a class for expanded clones.

j_call	d_call	clone_size	v_call	cdr3_nt	cdr3_aa
TRBJ1-2	NA	NA	TRBV5-1	TGCGCCAGCAGGATAGATGGAGGGGGCTACACCTTC	CASRIDGGGYTF
TRBJ2-7	TRBD2	NA	TRBV2	TGTGCCAGCAGCGTTAGCGGGAGCCCCGGAGTCGAGCAGTACTTC	CASSVSGSPGVEQYF
TRBJ2-1	NA	NA	TRBV7-8	TGTGCCAGCAGCTTAATTAGCGACAATGAGCAGTTCTTC	CASSLISDNEQFF
TRBJ1-2	NA	NA	TRBV25-1	TGTGCCAGCACCCTAGATGGGGAGTTGCACACCTTC	CASTLDGELHTF
TRBJ2-2	NA	NA	TRBV4-1	TGCGCCAGCAGCCATGAATATGCGGGGAACCTTCCCGGGGAGCTGTTTTTT	CASSHEYAGNLPGELFF
TRBJ1-2	TRBD1	NA	TRBV2	TGTGCCAGCAGCCCGGGACAGGGAACTCGCGGCTACACCTTC	CASSPGQGTRGYTF
TRBJ2-7	TRBD2	NA	TRBV27	TGTGCCAGCATAGGTCCTAGCGGGAGGCGCGAGCAGTACTTC	CASIGPSGRREQYF
TRBJ1-4	TRBD1	NA	TRBV27	TGTGCCAGCAAGGAGGGGGCATCTGAAAAACTGTTTTTT	CASKEGASEKLFF
TRBJ1-6	TRBD1	NA	TRBV9	TGTGCCAGCAGCGTAGCCGCATCCGGGGGACAGGGGGGTTTCCCCCTCCACTTT	CASSVAASGGQGGFPLHF
TRBJ2-2	NA	once	TRBV2	TGTGCCAGCAGTGTACAGGGTAGCACCGGGGAGCTGTTTTTT	CASSVQGSTGELFF
TRBJ2-7	TRBD1	NA	TRBV6-5	TGTGCCAGCAGTCCGACAGGGCCCTACGAGCAGTACTTC	CASSPTGPYEQYF
TRBJ2-5	TRBD1	NA	TRBV18	TGTGCCAGCTCACGAGGAGGACAGGGCCAAGAGACCCAGTACTTC	CASSRGGQGQETQYF
TRBJ1-2	NA	NA	TRBV10-3	TGTGCCATCCAGGGGTCTATCGAAGGCTACACCTTC	CAIQGSIEGYTF
TRBJ2-7	NA	NA	TRBV29-1	TGCAGCGTTGACAGGGACTACGAGCAGTACTTC	CSVDRDYEQYF
TRBJ1-2	TRBD1	NA	TRBV29-1	TGCAGCGTTACCCCCCCGGGACAGGGATACGGCTACACCTTC	CSVTPPGQGYGYTF
TRBJ2-7	TRBD1	NA	TRBV7-8	TGTGCCAGCAGCCTTGGACAGGGTCTATACGAGCAGTACTTC	CASSLGQGLYEQYF
TRBJ1-3	NA	NA	TRBV7-9	TGTGCCAGCAGCCCCGGGGACTCTGGAAACACCATATATTTT	CASSPGDSGNTIYF
TRBJ1-5	NA	NA	TRBV15	TGTGCCACCAGCAGGACAGATAATCAGCCCCAGCATTTT	CATSRTDNQPQHF
TRBJ1-1	NA	NA	TRBV20-1	TGCAGTGCTACGGACAGAGTTGAAGCTTTCTTT	CSATDRVEAFF
TRBJ2-7	TRBD2	NA	TRBV27	TGTGCCAGCAGTTTGGGAGGGTCCGAGCAGTACTTC	CASSLGGSEQYF
TRBJ2-7	NA	NA	TRBV5-6	TGTGCCAGCAGCTTGGGGGGCAGTTTCTACGAGCAGTACTTC	CASSLGGSFYEQYF
TRBJ2-7	TRBD2	NA	TRBV28	TGTGCCAGCAGTCCTGGTGGAGCGGGGGTTTACGAGCAGTACTTC	CASSPGGAGVYEQYF
TRBJ2-1	NA	NA	TRBV7-7	TGTGCCAGCAGCTTAACAACGGGAACTGTCAACGAGCAGTTCTTC	CASSLTTGTVNEQFF
TRBJ2-7	TRBD2	once	TRBV27	TGTGCCAGCAGCAATGGACTAGGGGCCGAGCAGTACTTC	CASSNGLGAEQYF
TRBJ2-3	NA	once	TRBV7-9	TGTGCCAGCAGCTTAGCGGGAGGCACAGATACGCAGTATTTT	CASSLAGGTDTQYF
TRBJ1-5	NA	NA	TRBV21-1	TGTGCCAGCAGCAAAACCAGGAGGCAGCCCCAGCATTTT	CASSKTRRQPQHF
TRBJ2-1	TRBD2	NA	TRBV5-1	TGCGCCAGCAGCCGCTGGGGTAGCGGGGAACTGGGGTACAATGAGCAGTTCTTC	CASSRWGSGELGYNEQFF
TRBJ1-3	TRBD1	NA	TRBV19	TGTGCCAGTAGTTCTTCGACAGGGGGCAGAAACACCATATATTTT	CASSSSTGGRNTIYF
TRBJ2-7	TRBD1	NA	TRBV2	TGTGCCAGCAGGGAACTTGACAGGGTTCGGTACGAGCAGTACTTC	CASRELDRVRYEQYF
TRBJ2-1	TRBD2	once	TRBV25-1	TGTGCCAGCAGTGGGGTGGCGGGAGGCAATGAGCAGTTCTTC	CASSGVAGGNEQFF
TRBJ2-5	TRBD2	NA	TRBV6-6	TGTGCCAGCAGTTTCCCGCCAGCGGGAGTCGGGGAGACCCAGTACTTC	CASSFPPAGVGETQYF
TRBJ1-5	TRBD1	NA	TRBV5-4	TGTGCCAGCAGCATGACAGGGGGGGGTGAGAGCAATCAGCCCCAGCATTTT	CASSMTGGGESNQPQHF
TRBJ2-5	NA	NA	TRBV28	TGTGCCAGCAGTCTCGGGGTTCAAGAGACCCAGTACTTC	CASSLGVQETQYF
TRBJ2-5	TRBD2	once	TRBV6-5	TGTGCCAGCAGTTATGGCGCGGGAGGGCCGAGCGAGACCCAGTACTTC	CASSYGAGGPSETQYF
TRBJ2-7	TRBD1	NA	TRBV5-6	TGTGCCAGCAGCCGAGGGACAGGGTCCTACGAGCAGTACTTC	CASSRGTGSYEQYF
TRBJ2-7	TRBD1	NA	TRBV27	TGTGCCAGCAGTTTTTCTGGGACAGCCGGGTACGAGCAGTACTTC	CASSFSGTAGYEQYF